This T cell receptor beta chain was retrieved from a study of cytomegalovirus exposure and HLA in healthy donors. The primer mix had 60 Vbeta and 13 Jbeta primers. The table came from immunoSEQ multiplex PCR; TCRdb's copy has only in-frame clones and leaves some out. The top ten clones hold less than 2% of a sample with about 140,000 clones, roughly 9.7% of them seen once. V gave up 4 bases and J gave up 2 bases, with 17 bases separating them. Germline-derived CDR1 and CDR2 are SNHLY and FYNNEI. This CDR3 has 16 amino acids. The rearrangement joins TRBV2 to TRBJ1-2; maybe TRBD1 (5 bases). The sequenced sample was PBMCs. The source is a man over 45 in good health and CMV-seronegative. The CDR3 protein is CASSAQRGVRNYGYTF. The CDR3 DNA is TGTGCCAGCAGTGCTCAAAGGGGTGTACGGAACTATGGCTACACCTTC.